This is a list of T cell receptor beta chains from one sample in a study of breast tumors, draining lymph nodes, adjacent tissues. MiXCR, applied by TCRdb to the multiplex PCR reads, yields one record per CDR3 protein. The table lists some 170,000 distinct CDR3 sequences, more than 25% of them singletons. The sequencing input was axillary lymph node tissue. These receptors were collected from a female donor with breast cancer. Some clones in this sample may be carry-over from other donors' samples. Both conserved end residues are part of each CDR3.

>TRBV27
CASSGPGNQPQHF
>TRBV20-1
CSANTGGKMNQPQHF
>TRBV9
CASSVRAGGQETQYF
>TRBV20-1
CSARGRGSRETQYF
>TRBV5-5
CASSTGEALSSFYF
>TRBV19
CASSRGLGQPPTGYTF
>TRBV19
CASSIMGWGGAFNEQFF
>TRBV19
CAALGHGYSGNTIYF
>TRBV12-3/TRBV12-4
CASSFTGTGTGELSF
>TRBV27
CASSLAGSLFYGYTF
>TRBV29-1
CSHLRGVTYEQYF
>TRBV30
CAWSRQGDNSPLHF